These 9 T cell receptor beta chains came from one sample sequenced in a study of blood T cells in healthy people across ages. A second about 7 to 12 cycle PCR used barcoded and J-beta primers. TCRdb re-derived calls from the 5' RACE reads in MiXCR, one entry per CDR3 protein. The profile shows about 1.1 million distinct CDR3 sequences, roughly two fifths of them singletons. The sample comprised blood. These receptors came from a man between 18 and 29 years old in good health.

This clonotype was recorded a few times. The CDR3 is CASSNLVGGSSYNEQFF. For the CDR3, the DNA is TGTGCCAGCAGCAATCTGGTCGGGGGGAGCTCCTACAATGAGCAGTTCTTC. V is TRBV21-1 and J is TRBJ2-1. TRBV21-1 is shown as a pseudogene. The CDR3 is made up of 17 amino acids.

The chain has TRBV20-1 and TRBJ2-7, with TRBD1 matching over 7 bases. There are 15 residues in the CDR3. Germline CDR1 and CDR2: DFQATT and SNEGSKA (reference sequence). V lost 3 bases to trimming and J lost 1 base; unmatched junction nucleotides: 9. This chain's CDR3 is CSARSPRDSSYEQYF. The CDR3 coding sequence is TGCAGTGCTAGGTCCCCCCGGGACAGTTCCTACGAGCAGTACTTC.

With regard to this clonotype: The junction departs from the called germline gene at one end, perhaps through a read error. The chain couples TRBV28 to TRBJ1-4, with TRBD1 as a possible D gene (5 bases). The CDR3 has 15 amino acids. CDR1 and CDR2 from the germline V gene are MDHEN and SYDVKM. The CDR3 DNA follows: TGTGCCAGCAGTTTCCCGACAGAAGCTAATGAACAACTGTTTTTT. Translating it yields CASSFPTEANEQLFF.

The rearrangement uses TRBV2 and TRBJ1-4; a possible D gene is TRBD1 (6 bases). CDR3 length equals 14 residues. Germline CDR1 SNHLY, CDR2 FYNNEI. Trimming removed 5 bases at V and 8 bases at J, with 15 bases between. CDR3 region: CASSSQGPREKLFF. The DNA of the CDR3 is TGTGCCAGCAGTTCTCAGGGGCCGCGGGAAAAACTGTTTTTT.

This chain links TRBV4-1 with TRBJ1-2; D is perhaps TRBD1 (6 bases). CDR1 and CDR2 from the germline V gene are MGHRA and YSYEKL. Trimming left V 1 base short and J 2 bases short, with 14 bases between. This CDR3 has 16 amino acids. The CDR3 region has the DNA TGCGCCAGCAGCCAAGCGCTGGGGGCGGGGAACTATGGCTACACCTTC. Translation: CASSQALGAGNYGYTF.

This clonotype was counted a few times. J is TRBJ2-7 and V is TRBV6-6; 8 bases line up with TRBD1. The V gene's germline CDR1 is MNHNY and CDR2 SVGAGI (reference sequence). The CDR3 length is 15 residues. J lost 3 bases, V lost 4 bases, and 8 bases had no gene match. The CDR3: CASSSSGTGYYEQYF. In DNA, the CDR3 is TGTGCCAGCAGTTCCTCCGGGACAGGCTACTACGAGCAGTACTTC.

As regards this clonotype: One junction end disagrees with the germline gene, perhaps due to a read error. This chain links TRBV2 with TRBJ1-6, with D tentatively TRBD1 (6 bases). CDR3 size: 13 residues. Germline-derived CDR1 and CDR2 are SNHLY and FYNNEI. CDR3 in DNA: TGTGCCAGACAGGGAGAGGGTAATCCACCCCTCCACTTT. This sequence encodes CARQGEGNPPLHF.

The V and J genes are TRBV9 and TRBJ2-1; D unclear. V was trimmed by 3 bases and J by 4 bases, leaving 8 bases between them. CDR1 SGDLS and CDR2 YYNGEE come from the germline V gene. The CDR3 covers 13 residues. The CDR3 here is CASSADHYNEQFF. The CDR3, as DNA: TGTGCCAGCAGCGCCGATCATTACAATGAGCAGTTCTTC.

As to this clonotype: Possible read error: a much larger clone is one base away. The chain carries TRBV5-1 and TRBJ2-5, with 10 bases matching TRBD2. Unmatched junction bases numbered 9, after V lost 2 bases and J lost 11 bases. Germline values: CDR1 SGHRS, CDR2 YFSETQ. CDR3 length: 14 residues. CDR3 DNA sequence: TGCGCCAGCAGCTTTGATCCTAGCGGGGGAGAGCAGTACTTC. It encodes CASSFDPSGGEQYF.